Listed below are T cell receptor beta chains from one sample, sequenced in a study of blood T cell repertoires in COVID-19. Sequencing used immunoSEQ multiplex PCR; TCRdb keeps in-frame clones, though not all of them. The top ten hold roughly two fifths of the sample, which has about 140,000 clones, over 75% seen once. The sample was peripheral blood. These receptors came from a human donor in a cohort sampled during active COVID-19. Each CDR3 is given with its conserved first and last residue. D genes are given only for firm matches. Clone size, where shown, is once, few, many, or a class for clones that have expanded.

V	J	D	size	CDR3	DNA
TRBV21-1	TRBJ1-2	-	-	CASSKGSHFYGYTF	TGTGCCAGCAGCAAAGGGTCCCACTTCTATGGCTACACCTTC
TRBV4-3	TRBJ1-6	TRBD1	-	CASSYQPDRGNSPLHF	TGCGCCAGCAGCTATCAGCCGGACAGGGGAAATTCACCCCTCCACTTT
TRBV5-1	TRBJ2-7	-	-	CASSLGGATYEQYF	TGCGCCAGCAGCTTGGGGGGAGCCACTTACGAGCAGTACTTC
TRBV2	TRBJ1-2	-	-	CASSVYSGGYTF	TGTGCCAGCAGTGTATATTCCGGTGGCTACACCTTC
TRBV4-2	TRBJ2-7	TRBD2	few	CASSRTSGDYEQYF	TGTGCCAGCTCAAGGACTAGCGGGGACTACGAGCAGTACTTC
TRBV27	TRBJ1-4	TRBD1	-	CASSPHPTGVDEKLFF	TGTGCCAGCAGTCCCCACCCGACAGGGGTGGATGAAAAACTGTTTTTT
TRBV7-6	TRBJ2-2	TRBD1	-	CASTNNFRDSWNTGELFF	TGTGCCAGCACCAACAACTTCCGGGACAGCTGGAACACCGGGGAGCTGTTTTTT
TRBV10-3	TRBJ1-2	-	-	CAIRGPVLRVDYGYTF	TGTGCCATCAGGGGGCCAGTCCTTCGAGTGGACTATGGCTACACCTTC
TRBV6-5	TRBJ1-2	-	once	CASSYNSRGRNYGYTF	TGTGCCAGCAGTTACAACAGTAGGGGCCGGAACTATGGCTACACCTTC
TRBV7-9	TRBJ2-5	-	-	CASSPPGIQKETQYF	TGTGCCAGCAGCCCCCCGGGAATACAGAAAGAGACCCAGTACTTC
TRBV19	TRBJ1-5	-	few	CASSIDLRGIQPQHF	TGTGCCAGTAGTATAGATCTGAGGGGGATTCAGCCCCAGCATTTT
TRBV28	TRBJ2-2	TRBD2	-	CATRLAGETGELFF	TGTGCCACCCGCCTAGCGGGGGAAACCGGGGAGCTGTTTTTT
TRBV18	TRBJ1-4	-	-	CASSPGEGDEKLFF	TGTGCCAGCTCACCAGGCGAAGGGGATGAAAAACTGTTTTTT
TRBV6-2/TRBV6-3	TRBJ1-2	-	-	CASSRAGQNYGYTF	TGTGCCAGCAGTCGCGCTGGACAGAACTATGGCTACACCTTC
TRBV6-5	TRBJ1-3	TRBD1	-	CASSYSTRTGAYPIYF	TGTGCCAGCAGTTACTCGACGCGGACAGGGGCGTATCCCATATATTTT
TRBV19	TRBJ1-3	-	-	CASSRTETSGNTIYF	TGTGCCAGTAGTCGGACAGAAACGTCTGGAAACACCATATATTTT
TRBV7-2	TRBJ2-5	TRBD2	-	CASSRKAGAGETQYF	TGTGCCAGCTCCCGGAAAGCGGGAGCGGGGGAGACCCAGTACTTC
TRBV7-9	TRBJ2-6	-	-	CASSFTGANVLTF	TGTGCCAGCAGTTTCACTGGGGCCAACGTCCTGACTTTC
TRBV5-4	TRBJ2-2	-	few	CASSLGTIRSTGELFF	TGTGCCAGCAGCTTGGGGACAATAAGGAGCACCGGGGAGCTGTTTTTT
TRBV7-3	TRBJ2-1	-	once	CASSLGNEQFF	TGTGCCAGCAGCCTAGGCAATGAGCAGTTCTTC
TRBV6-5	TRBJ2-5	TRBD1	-	CASKVRGPQETQYF	TGTGCCAGCAAGGTCAGGGGGCCTCAAGAGACCCAGTACTTC
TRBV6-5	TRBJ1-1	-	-	CASSYSRVAEAFF	TGTGCCAGCAGTTACTCGAGAGTAGCTGAAGCTTTCTTT
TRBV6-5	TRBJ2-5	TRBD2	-	CASMGSGGRETQYF	TGTGCCAGCATGGGTAGCGGGGGTAGGGAGACCCAGTACTTC
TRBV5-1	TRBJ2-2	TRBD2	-	CASSPGGENTGELFF	TGCGCCAGCAGCCCCGGGGGGGAGAACACCGGGGAGCTGTTTTTT
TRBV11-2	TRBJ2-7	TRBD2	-	CASSLAGTRNYEQYF	TGTGCCAGCAGCTTAGCTGGGACTAGAAACTACGAGCAGTACTTC
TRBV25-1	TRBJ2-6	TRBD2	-	CASSDGGGLSGANVLTF	TGTGCCAGCAGTGATGGGGGGGGTCTGAGCGGGGCCAACGTCCTGACTTTC
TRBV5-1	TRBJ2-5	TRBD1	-	CASSLSGGRETQYF	TGCGCCAGCAGCTTATCAGGGGGACGAGAGACCCAGTACTTC
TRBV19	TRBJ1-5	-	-	CASSLQGTQPQHF	TGTGCCAGTAGCCTGCAGGGTACTCAGCCCCAGCATTTT
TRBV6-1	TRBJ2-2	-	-	CASSEFWGLVNTGELFF	TGTGCCAGCAGTGAATTCTGGGGGCTGGTAAACACCGGGGAGCTGTTTTTT
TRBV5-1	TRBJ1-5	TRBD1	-	CASRTTGDSNQPQHF	TGCGCCAGCAGGACAACAGGGGATAGCAATCAGCCCCAGCATTTT
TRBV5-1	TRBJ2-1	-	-	CASILGSGPGEQFF	TGCGCCAGCATCCTTGGTTCAGGGCCCGGTGAGCAGTTCTTC
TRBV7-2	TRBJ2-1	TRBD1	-	CASSLDRGHYNEQFF	TGTGCCAGCAGCCTAGACAGGGGACACTACAATGAGCAGTTCTTC
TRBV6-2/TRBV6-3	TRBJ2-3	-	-	CASSYRGYRTPQTQYF	TGTGCCAGCAGTTATCGGGGATATCGGACCCCCCAGACGCAGTATTTT
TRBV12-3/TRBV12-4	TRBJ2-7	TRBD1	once	CASSLGQVYEQYF	TGTGCCAGCAGCCTGGGACAGGTCTACGAGCAGTACTTC
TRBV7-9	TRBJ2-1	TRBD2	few	CASSLGGTSGRLGEQFF	TGTGCCAGCAGCTTAGGTGGGACTAGCGGGAGGCTCGGCGAGCAGTTCTTC
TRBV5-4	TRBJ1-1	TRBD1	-	CASSRGQGRDGTEAFF	TGTGCCAGCAGCCGAGGACAGGGGCGGGACGGCACTGAAGCTTTCTTT
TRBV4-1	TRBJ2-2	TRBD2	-	CASSRTGTSGTGELFF	TGCGCCAGCAGCCGGACCGGGACTAGCGGCACCGGGGAGCTGTTTTTT